The source of this TCR beta chain is a study of cytomegalovirus exposure and HLA in healthy donors. Findings of the study overall: The CMV antigen specificity of a few CMV-associated chains was confirmed through in vitro analysis. The study put 150 to 200 TCR beta chains on its list as cytomegalovirus-associated.

While the first cohort had several hundred subjects, the donors belonged to the separate validation cohort of over a hundred subjects. About this clone itself: What it binds is unknown.

Clones were read by immunoSEQ multiplex PCR, and TCRdb kept only the in-frame ones, dropping some. The table shows about 73,000 clones, with around 93% occurring only once. Trimming pared 6 bases from V and 3 bases from J, leaving 15 bases between. This CDR3 contains 14 residues. CDR1 is SGHTA, CDR2 FQGNSA, per germline. Material: PBMCs. The V gene is TRBV7-2, the J gene TRBJ2-7; TRBD1 is a possible D gene (6 bases). The sequence came from a woman aged 18-29 years in good health and CMV-seronegative. DNA of the CDR3: TGTGCCAGCAGACAGGGACCGGAAAACTACGAGCAGTACTTC. Translating gives CASRQGPENYEQYF.